A selection of T cell receptor beta chains follows, all from one sample in a study of identical twins. TCRdb recomputed calls from the 5' RACE reads with MiXCR, one row per CDR3 protein. The sample carries 450,000 or so distinct CDR3 sequences, 20% to 25% recorded once. The data were also submitted as part of a second study, on T cells expressing NK-cell markers.

The sequenced sample was CD4+ T cells sorted from blood. The receptors here all came from a woman aged 18-30 years in good health. CDR3s include the opening cysteine and the closing phenylalanine or tryptophan. Each record gives: J gene, D gene, V gene, clone size, CDR3 DNA, CDR3 protein. A D gene is named only where the DNA matches it firmly. Size is omitted from some rows. Given values are once, few, many or a class for expanded clones.

TRBJ1-1	TRBD1	TRBV11-2	few	TGTGCCAGCAGCTTAGACAGGGGGCGAAGGGGTGACACTGAAGCTTTCTTT	CASSLDRGRRGDTEAFF
TRBJ1-2	NA	TRBV29-1	few	TGCAGCGTTGAGAACTATGGCTACACCTTC	CSVENYGYTF
TRBJ2-2	TRBD2	TRBV11-2	NA	TGTGCCAGCAGCCTCAAGCGGGGGCAACTAGCGGGGAGGACCGGGGAGCTGTTTTTT	CASSLKRGQLAGRTGELFF
TRBJ1-1	TRBD1	TRBV5-1	NA	TGCGCCAGCAGCAGAACAGGGGGACTGAACACTGAAGCTTTCTTT	CASSRTGGLNTEAFF
TRBJ2-3	NA	TRBV6-5	NA	TGTGCCAGCAGCCCGAGCAAGTATACGCAGTATTTT	CASSPSKYTQYF
TRBJ2-1	TRBD1	TRBV6-1	few	TGTGCCAGCAGTGAGAGGGACAGATCCTACAATGAGCAGTTCTTC	CASSERDRSYNEQFF
TRBJ2-7	TRBD1	TRBV2	NA	TGTGCCAGTAACCCGGGACAGGGGGCGCAGGAGCAGTACTTC	CASNPGQGAQEQYF
TRBJ2-1	TRBD2	TRBV11-2	few	TGTGCCAGCAGCTTAAGCGGGAGGGCTCATAATGAGCAGTTCTTC	CASSLSGRAHNEQFF
TRBJ2-2	TRBD2	TRBV5-1	many	TGCGCCAGCAGCCCCCGATCTTGGACTAGCGGGGGCGGGGAGCTGTTTTTT	CASSPRSWTSGGGELFF
TRBJ1-1	NA	TRBV12-3/TRBV12-4	many	TGTGCCAGCAGGGAGACAGGTTACACTGAAGCTTTCTTT	CASRETGYTEAFF
TRBJ1-1	NA	TRBV12-3/TRBV12-4	few	TGTGCCAGCAGTTTATCTTCGGGGGGGACTGAAGCTTTCTTT	CASSLSSGGTEAFF
TRBJ1-1	NA	TRBV12-3/TRBV12-4	few	TGTGCCAGCACCTCCTCTCGCGCTGAAGCTTTCTTT	CASTSSRAEAFF
TRBJ1-1	NA	TRBV12-3/TRBV12-4	NA	TGTGCCAGCAGTCTCGGGCCGTCCACCCCCTTACTCTTT	CASSLGPSTPLLF
TRBJ2-1	TRBD2	TRBV5-1	few	TGCGCCAGCAGCTTGTCATCGGGACTAGCGGGACGGAATGAGCAGTTCTTC	CASSLSSGLAGRNEQFF
TRBJ2-3	NA	TRBV20-1	NA	TGCAGTGCTAGAGGAAGCGGGTCAGATACGCAGTATTTT	CSARGSGSDTQYF
TRBJ2-3	NA	TRBV6-1	NA	TGTGCCAGCATCGGCAGGTGGGGCACAGATACGCAGTATTTT	CASIGRWGTDTQYF
TRBJ1-2	NA	TRBV6-6	few	TGTGCCAGCAGTTACTTTCGCGGCTCAGGATATGGCTACACCTTC	CASSYFRGSGYGYTF
TRBJ1-6	NA	TRBV7-6	many	TGTGCCAGCAGCTTAGGAGGGGGATATAATTCACCCCTCCACTTT	CASSLGGGYNSPLHF
TRBJ1-1	TRBD1	TRBV7-6	few	TGTGCCAGCAGCCCCGGGACAGGACAGGGGAGGACTGAAGCTTTCTTT	CASSPGTGQGRTEAFF
TRBJ2-2	TRBD1	TRBV27	NA	TGTGCCAGCAGTTTAGGGACAGGCATATTCACCGGGGAGCTGTTTTTT	CASSLGTGIFTGELFF
TRBJ2-5	NA	TRBV12-3/TRBV12-4	many	TGTGCCAGCAGTTTTGTAGAGACCCAGTACTTC	CASSFVETQYF
TRBJ2-7	TRBD1	TRBV5-1	NA	TGCGCCAGCTCTCCAGGGACAGGGGTTAACGAGCAGTACTTC	CASSPGTGVNEQYF
TRBJ2-4	NA	TRBV6-1	NA	TGTGCCAGCAGTACCGGACTAGCCAAAAACATTCAGTACTTC	CASSTGLAKNIQYF
TRBJ2-6	NA	TRBV18	NA	TGTGCCAGCTCACCGGACCGGGCCAACGTCCTGACTTTC	CASSPDRANVLTF
TRBJ1-4	TRBD1	TRBV5-1	few	TGCGCCAGCAGCGGACAGGGAGGAGGAGAAAAACTGTTTTTT	CASSGQGGGEKLFF
TRBJ2-3	NA	TRBV6-1	few	TGTGCCAGCAGCCAACCGGTTAAACACGGGGATACGCAGTATTTT	CASSQPVKHGDTQYF
TRBJ2-2	NA	TRBV12-3/TRBV12-4	few	TGTGCCAGCAGAACGACCAACCGGCGCACCGGGGAGCTGTTTTTT	CASRTTNRRTGELFF
TRBJ2-7	NA	TRBV10-3	NA	TGTGCCATCAGGACGGGGACGAGCTCCTACGAGCAGTACTTC	CAIRTGTSSYEQYF
TRBJ1-1	NA	TRBV29-1	few	TGCAGCGTTGAAACAGTACAGAACACTGAAGCTTTCTTT	CSVETVQNTEAFF
TRBJ1-1	NA	TRBV5-1	NA	TGCGCCAGCACCCCTCTAGGGGTTTTGAACACTGAAGCTTTCTTT	CASTPLGVLNTEAFF